The 4 T cell receptor beta chains below come from one sample, sequenced in a study of cytomegalovirus exposure and HLA in healthy donors. Some clones are missing from TCRdb's copy, which holds only in-frame ones; the method was immunoSEQ multiplex PCR. The profile shows 100,000 to 150,000 clones, roughly nine tenths of them singletons. Sequencing input: PBMCs. These receptors were taken from a woman between 18 and 29 years old in good health and CMV-seronegative.

The gene calls are TRBV28 and TRBJ2-3; D uncertain. Trimming stripped 5 bases from V and 4 bases from J, with 10 bases between. The CDR3 length is 13 residues. CDR1 is MDHEN and CDR2 is SYDVKM in the germline V gene. CDR3 protein: CASSLPGADTQYF. CDR3 DNA: TGTGCCAGCAGTCTCCCCGGAGCAGATACGCAGTATTTT.

The V and J genes are TRBV30 and TRBJ2-7; weak D call: TRBD1 (6 bases). Germline V CDR1 and CDR2: GTSNPN, SVGIG (reference sequence). The CDR3 runs to 13 residues. Trimming removed 5 bases from V and 0 bases from J, with 11 bases in between. This CDR3 is CAWSRDNSYEQYF. The CDR3 DNA reads TGTGCCTGGTCCCGGGACAACTCCTACGAGCAGTACTTC.

This chain connects TRBV7-9 to TRBJ2-3; D is perhaps TRBD2 (6 bases). The germline CDR1 and CDR2 sequences are SEHNR and FQNEAQ (reference sequence). V gave up 5 bases and J gave up 4 bases, with 22 bases separating them. This CDR3 contains 17 residues. The CDR3 region has the DNA TGTGCCAGCAGCAATCCCGGGACTGCGGGGCCTTCAGATACGCAGTATTTT. Its protein is CASSNPGTAGPSDTQYF.

This sequence joins TRBV29-1 and TRBJ1-4; no reliable D call. The CDR3 has 13 residues. Germline V gene lookup returns CDR1 SQVTM and CDR2 ANQGSEA. The V end was cut by 4 bases, the J end by 2 bases, with 8 bases between. The CDR3 loop is CSVGGSTNEKLFF. The CDR3, as DNA: TGCAGCGTTGGCGGGTCTACTAATGAAAAACTGTTTTTT.